These 9 T cell receptor beta chains were all obtained from the same sample, sequenced in a study of technical replicates of blood from a few donors. Here immunoSEQ multiplex PCR was the method, and the copy in TCRdb shows in-frame clones only, minus some. The sample records tens of thousands of clones, approximately 95% being singletons. The specimen was T cells isolated from PBMCs. Source of these receptors: a human donor in good health.

V and J are TRBV21-1 and TRBJ1-5; the D segment call TRBD1 is taken from the table without a DNA check. TRBV21-1 is flagged as a pseudogene. The CDR3 length is 15 residues. The chain's CDR3 is CASSKCWQLDQPQHF. The CDR3 coding sequence is TGTGCCAGCAGCAAATGTTGGCAGTTGGATCAGCCCCAGCATTTT.

V is TRBV7-8 and J is TRBJ1-3; D is uncertain. This CDR3 spans 12 amino acids. V was trimmed by 3 bases and J by 4 bases, leaving 4 bases between them. CDR1 and CDR2 from the germline V gene are SGHVS and FQNEAQ. DNA of the CDR3: TGTGCCAGCAGCTTGCAGGGAAACACCATATATTTT. This gives the protein CASSLQGNTIYF.

The chain carries TRBV28 and TRBJ2-1; tentatively, D is TRBD2 (5 bases). This CDR3 comprises 12 residues. Germline CDR1 and CDR2: MDHEN and SYDVKM. The V and J ends lost 6 bases and 10 bases respectively, with 13 bases between them. The DNA of the CDR3 is TGTGCCAGCAGCTTGCGGAGGCGGGAGCAGTTCTTC. Its protein is CASSLRRREQFF.

The gene calls are TRBV10-3 and TRBJ2-5; 9 bases fit TRBD1. Germline assignment: CDR1 ENHRY and CDR2 SYGVKD. J gave up 6 bases and V 3 bases, and 11 bases lay outside the gene matches. This CDR3 is built from 16 residues. CDR3 sequence: CAISDRDRASAQTQYF. DNA for the CDR3: TGTGCCATCAGTGACCGGGACAGGGCTTCTGCGCAGACCCAGTACTTC.

This rearrangement joins TRBV9 to TRBJ1-1; no reliable D call. V was cut by 4 bases and J by 5 bases, with 15 bases left in between. The germline V gene encodes CDR1 SGDLS and CDR2 YYNGEE. The CDR3 runs to 14 residues. For the CDR3, the DNA is TGTGCCAGCAGCCCCCGGGGAGGTTCAACTGAAGCTTTCTTT. Amino acid sequence: CASSPRGGSTEAFF.

This chain uses TRBV2 with TRBJ1-2; TRBD1 aligns across 9 bases. Germline V CDR1 and CDR2: SNHLY, FYNNEI. V lost 7 bases, J lost 4 bases, and 4 bases stayed unmatched. This CDR3 comprises 13 residues. The CDR3 spells CASNPGQGYGYTF. The CDR3 DNA reads as TGTGCCAGCAATCCGGGACAGGGCTATGGCTACACCTTC.

With regard to this clone: This specimen includes other DNA sequences encoding the same CDR3. The chain carries TRBV7-2 and TRBJ1-1; 7 bases align to TRBD1. J was trimmed by 3 bases and V by 3 bases; bases with no gene match: 4. Germline-derived CDR1 and CDR2 are SGHTA and FQGNSA. This CDR3 has 14 residues. The CDR3 sequence: CASSFRGWDTEAFF. The CDR3 nucleotides read TGTGCCAGCAGCTTCAGGGGGTGGGACACTGAAGCTTTCTTT.

This chain connects TRBV7-6 to TRBJ2-1; TRBD2 matches 11 bases. Trimming at V came to 6 bases and at J to 4 bases, leaving 14 bases not matched to a gene. CDR1 SGHVS and CDR2 FNYEAQ come from the germline V gene. There are 18 residues in the CDR3. The CDR3 bases are TGTGCCAGCAGTCCCGGGACTAGCGGATCATTGGGGTACAATGAGCAGTTCTTC. It specifies CASSPGTSGSLGYNEQFF.

The table lists this clone with a few counts. The CDR3 bases are TGTGCCAGCAGCTTACCGGGACAGCTAGCTTTCTTT. Its translation: CASSLPGQLAFF. This chain connects TRBV7-9 to TRBJ1-1; TRBD1 matches at 7 bases. The CDR3 spans 12 residues. CDR1 SEHNR and CDR2 FQNEAQ come from the germline V gene (reference sequence). V dropped 2 bases and J dropped 10; count of bases not matched to a gene: 4.